The clone carrying this TCR beta chain was observed once. Naive CD8 cells lacked CD45RO, underwent positive selection for CCR7 and left out terminally differentiated effector memory CD45RA+ cells. Every immunoSEQ plate was one replicate of a subset's evenly spread DNA. Libraries were prepared by immunoSEQ multiplex PCR; TCRdb keeps only in-frame clonotypes and omits some of them. The sample yields about 2.1 million clones, approximately 92% seen once. The data originate from a study of shared clonotypes between healthy human individuals. The V end lost 2 bases, the J end lost 3 bases, and 10 bases lay between the germline ends. Germline-derived CDR1 and CDR2 are ENHRY and SYGVKD. The CDR3 extends over 14 amino acids.

The V call is TRBV10-3, the J call TRBJ1-1; tentative D call: TRBD1 (5 bases). This receptor was taken from a man aged 18 to 29 in good health. Some clones in this sample may be carry-over from other donors' samples. What was sequenced was naive CD8+ T cells from PBMCs. CDR3: CAISEDRTYTEAFF. CDR3 nucleotides: TGTGCCATCAGTGAGGACAGAACTTACACTGAAGCTTTCTTT.